This TCR beta chain was recovered during a study of CD8 T cells in Susac syndrome. The table lists this clonotype with a count of one. Random hexamers served to reverse transcribe roughly 0.45 to 1 ug RNA. TCRdb redid the calling of the immunoSEQ multiplex PCR reads with MiXCR, one entry per CDR3 protein. Here the sample spans 120,000 to 150,000 distinct CDR3 sequences, around 94% being singletons. Germline V gene data show CDR1 as LGHDT and CDR2 as YNNKEL (reference sequence). The CDR3 has 15 amino acids. V lost 0 bases and J 6 bases, leaving 11 bases between the germline ends. V gene TRBV3-1 combines with J gene TRBJ2-2; D is unresolved. The sample comprised CD4+ T cells from PBMCs. The receptor comes from a human donor in good health. The CDR3 DNA reads as TGTGCCAGCAGCCAAGATCTAGTTGAGTCCGGGGAGCTGTTTTTT. Translated, it gives CASSQDLVESGELFF.